These T cell receptor beta chains were read from a single sample in a study of Graves' ophthalmopathy and Graves' hyperthyroidism. TCRdb analysed the multiplex PCR reads with MiXCR anew, one entry per CDR3 protein. This sample yields about 740,000 distinct CDR3 sequences, of which roughly two fifths are seen a single time; approximately 43% belongs to the top ten. The sample consisted of peripheral blood. The receptors were gathered from an adult man with Graves' ophthalmopathy. Both conserved end residues are part of each CDR3. D genes are given only for firm matches. The size entry is marked missing in some rows and otherwise reads once, few, many or a size class.

d_gene	abundance	len	v_gene	j_gene	CDR3aa	CDR3nt
-	few	13	TRBV5-1	TRBJ2-5	CASSLGTERTQYF	TGCGCCAGCAGCTTGGGGACCGAGAGAACCCAGTACTTC
TRBD1	once	15	TRBV24-1	TRBJ1-5	CATSAGGDSYQPQHF	TGTGCCACCAGTGCTGGGGGGGACAGCTATCAGCCCCAGCATTTT
-	many	12	TRBV29-1	TRBJ1-2	CSVVEGSYGYTF	TGCAGCGTGGTGGAGGGGTCCTATGGCTACACCTTC
TRBD1	few	13	TRBV11-2	TRBJ1-2	CASSGQGRYGYTF	TGTGCCAGCTCAGGACAGGGACGATATGGCTACACCTTC
TRBD1	few	14	TRBV20-1	TRBJ1-1	CSARPPGQHTEAFF	TGCAGTGCTAGACCCCCGGGACAGCACACTGAAGCTTTCTTT
TRBD1	-	15	TRBV6-1	TRBJ1-4	CASSSTGQGVEKLFF	TGTGCCAGCAGTTCAACAGGACAGGGGGTTGAGAAACTGTTTTTT
TRBD1	-	16	TRBV4-3	TRBJ1-6	CASSALQGQRNSPLHF	TGCGCCAGCAGCGCCTTGCAGGGACAGAGGAATTCACCCCTCCACTTT
-	-	14	TRBV5-1	TRBJ2-7	CASSLEDVAYEQYF	TGCGCCAGCAGCTTGGAGGACGTAGCCTACGAGCAGTACTTC
-	many	14	TRBV7-8	TRBJ2-7	CASSQFRGRYEQYF	TGTGCCAGCAGCCAGTTCAGGGGAAGATACGAGCAGTACTTC
-	-	12	TRBV29-1	TRBJ1-2	CSLDSPSLDYTF	TGCAGCTTGGACTCCCCGTCCTTGGACTACACCTTC
-	many	17	TRBV14	TRBJ1-1	CASSQGDRRILNTEAFF	TGTGCCAGCAGCCAAGGAGACAGGCGGATTCTGAACACTGAAGCTTTCTTT
-	many	10	TRBV11-2	TRBJ2-7	CASSNYEQYF	TGTGCCAGCAGTAACTACGAGCAGTACTTC
TRBD2	few	16	TRBV15	TRBJ2-2	CATSPRGGRVVGELFF	TGTGCCACCAGCCCGCGTGGCGGGAGAGTAGTCGGGGAACTGTTTTTT
-	-	12	TRBV29-1	TRBJ1-1	CSVAYQNTEAFF	TGCAGCGTTGCGTATCAGAACACTGAAGCTTTCTTT
TRBD1	once	15	TRBV2	TRBJ1-1	CASSESQGVSTEAFF	TGTGCCAGCAGTGAAAGCCAGGGGGTGAGCACTGAAGCTTTCTTT